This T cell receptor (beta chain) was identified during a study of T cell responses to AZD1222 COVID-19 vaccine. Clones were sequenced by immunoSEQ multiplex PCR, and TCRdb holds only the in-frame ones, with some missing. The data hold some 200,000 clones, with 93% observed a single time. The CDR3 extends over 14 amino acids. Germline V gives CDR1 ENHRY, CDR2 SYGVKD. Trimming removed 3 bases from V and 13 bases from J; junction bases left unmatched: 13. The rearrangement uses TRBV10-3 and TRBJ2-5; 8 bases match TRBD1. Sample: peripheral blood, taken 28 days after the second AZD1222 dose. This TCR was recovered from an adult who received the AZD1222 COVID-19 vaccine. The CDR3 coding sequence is TGTGCCATCAGTGACTCCATGGGGACAGGCAGCTTGTACTTC. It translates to CAISDSMGTGSLYF.